The clone carrying this TCR beta chain has a single count. This sample stems from a study of blood T cell repertoires in COVID-19. On the study more broadly: Acute and convalescent COVID-19 samples came from the United States, Italy and Spain. PBMCs, B-cell-depleted T cells, or T cells provided the cDNA or gDNA that made up the material.

Seattle participants joined during active infection and were tracked over time. Original data processing: Using reference gene primer amplification, nucleated cell counts were estimated. The method was immunoSEQ multiplex PCR; TCRdb's version includes in-frame clones alone and lacks a portion of them. The V and J calls and clone size come from that table; D and trimming were worked out from the DNA. The sample consists of under 400,000 clones, 89% of them appearing once. The CDR3 spans 14 residues. V lost 5 bases to trimming and J lost 0 bases, with 11 bases between them. Germline CDR1 and CDR2: LGHDT and YNNKEL (reference sequence).

Sequencing input: peripheral blood. The chain uses TRBV3-1 (or the pseudogene TRBV3-2) and TRBJ2-7; D unresolved. The sequence was obtained from a woman aged 55-70 years with COVID-19, enrolled during active disease. The CDR3 coding sequence is TGTGCCAGCAGCTTCCGCGGCAGCTCCTACGAGCAGTACTTC. It yields the protein CASSFRGSSYEQYF.